The TCR beta chain under discussion was sequenced for a study of T cell responses to AZD1222 COVID-19 vaccine. The V gene lost 0 bases and the J gene lost 1 base, with 13 bases spanning the gap. The CDR3 is 16 amino acids. Germline CDR1 reads LGHDT; CDR2 reads YNNKEL (reference sequence). Second-dose intervals of approximately 4 or approximately 12 weeks were pooled. Method: immunoSEQ multiplex PCR; TCRdb's copy keeps in-frame clones and lacks some. This sample yields 150,000 to 200,000 clones, of which under 95% are seen a single time; 5.1% belongs to the top ten. This clone was picked up a small number of times.

The specimen comprised peripheral blood, sampled 28 days after the second AZD1222 dose. This clonotype originated in an adult who received the AZD1222 COVID-19 vaccine. The chain couples TRBV3-1 (or the pseudogene TRBV3-2) to TRBJ2-7; the D is unclear. The CDR3 DNA follows: TGTGCCAGCAGCCAAGATCACTTTGGGTCTTCCTACGAGCAGTACTTC. Protein: CASSQDHFGSSYEQYF.